This T cell receptor (beta chain) is from a study of T cell responses to AZD1222 COVID-19 vaccine. The germline CDR1 and CDR2 sequences are MNHNY and SVGAGI (reference sequence). V gave up 6 bases and J gave up 0 bases; unmatched junction bases: 2. This CDR3 has 14 amino acids. Here immunoSEQ multiplex PCR was the method, and the copy in TCRdb shows in-frame clones only, minus some. This table holds around 120,000 clones, around 89% found once. This rearrangement joins TRBV6-6 to TRBJ2-1, with 7 bases lining up with TRBD2. This receptor was identified in an adult in good health. The sample was peripheral blood, taken on day 0 of AZD1222 vaccination. CDR3 bases: TGTGCCAGCAGCGGGGGGAGCTCCTACAATGAGCAGTTCTTC. Translation gives CASSGGSSYNEQFF.